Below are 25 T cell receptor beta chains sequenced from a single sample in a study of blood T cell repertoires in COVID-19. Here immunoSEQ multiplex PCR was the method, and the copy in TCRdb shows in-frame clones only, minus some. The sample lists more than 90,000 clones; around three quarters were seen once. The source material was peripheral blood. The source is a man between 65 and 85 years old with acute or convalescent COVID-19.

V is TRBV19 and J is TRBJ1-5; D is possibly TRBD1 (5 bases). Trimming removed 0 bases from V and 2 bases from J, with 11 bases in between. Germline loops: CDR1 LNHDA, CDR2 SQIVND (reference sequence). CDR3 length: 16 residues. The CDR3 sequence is CASSIDRVSGNQPQHF. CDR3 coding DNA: TGTGCCAGTAGTATAGACAGGGTAAGCGGCAATCAGCCCCAGCATTTT.

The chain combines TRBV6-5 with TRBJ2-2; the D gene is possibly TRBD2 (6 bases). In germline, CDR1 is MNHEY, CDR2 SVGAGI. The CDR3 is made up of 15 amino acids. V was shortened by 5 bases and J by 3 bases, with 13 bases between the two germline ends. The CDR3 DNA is TGTGCCAGCAGTCCCGGGACTCCCGACACCGGGGAGCTGTTTTTT. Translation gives CASSPGTPDTGELFF.

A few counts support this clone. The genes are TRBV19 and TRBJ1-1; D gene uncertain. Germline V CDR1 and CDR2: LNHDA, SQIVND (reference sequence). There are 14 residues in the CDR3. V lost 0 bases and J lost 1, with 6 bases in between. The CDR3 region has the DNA TGTGCCAGTAGTATAGACGAGGAGAACACTGAAGCTTTCTTT. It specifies CASSIDEENTEAFF.

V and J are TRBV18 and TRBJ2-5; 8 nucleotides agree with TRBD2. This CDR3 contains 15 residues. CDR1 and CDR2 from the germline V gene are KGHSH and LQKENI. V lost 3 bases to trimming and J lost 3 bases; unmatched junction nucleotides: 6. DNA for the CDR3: TGTGCCAGCTCACCCCCGGGAGGGGGGAAAGAGACCCAGTACTTC. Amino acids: CASSPPGGGKETQYF.

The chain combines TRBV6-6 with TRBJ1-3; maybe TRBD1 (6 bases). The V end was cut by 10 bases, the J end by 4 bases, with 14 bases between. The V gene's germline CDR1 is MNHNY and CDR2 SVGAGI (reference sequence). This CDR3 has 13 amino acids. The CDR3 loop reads CATSQGNGNTIYF. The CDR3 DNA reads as TGTGCCACATCACAGGGCAACGGAAACACCATATATTTT.

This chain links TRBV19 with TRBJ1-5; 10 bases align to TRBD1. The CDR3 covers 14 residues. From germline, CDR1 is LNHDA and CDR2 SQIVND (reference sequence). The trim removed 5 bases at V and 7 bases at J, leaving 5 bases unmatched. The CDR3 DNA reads TGTGCCAGTAGTTTCGGGACAGGGGAACAGCCCCAGCATTTT. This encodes CASSFGTGEQPQHF.

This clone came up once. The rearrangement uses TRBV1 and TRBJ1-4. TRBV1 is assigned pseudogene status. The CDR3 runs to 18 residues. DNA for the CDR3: TGCACCAGCAGAGAACCCCAGAGGAGGAATCTGGCAGGTGAAAAACTGTTTTTT. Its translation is CTSREPQRRNLAGEKLFF.

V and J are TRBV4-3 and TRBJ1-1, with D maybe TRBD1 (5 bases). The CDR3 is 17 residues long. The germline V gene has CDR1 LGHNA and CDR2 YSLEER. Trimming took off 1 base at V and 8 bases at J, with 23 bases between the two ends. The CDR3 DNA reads TGCGCCAGCAGCCAAGTGTACGCAGCGACCGGGGGACTCGAAGCTTTCTTT. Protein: CASSQVYAATGGLEAFF.

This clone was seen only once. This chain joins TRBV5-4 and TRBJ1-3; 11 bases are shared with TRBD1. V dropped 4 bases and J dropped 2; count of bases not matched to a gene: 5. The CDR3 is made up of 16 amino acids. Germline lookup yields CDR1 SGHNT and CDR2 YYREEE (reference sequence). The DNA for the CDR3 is TGTGCCAGCAGCGCACCGGGACAGGGGGCTGGAAACACCATATATTTT. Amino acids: CASSAPGQGAGNTIYF.

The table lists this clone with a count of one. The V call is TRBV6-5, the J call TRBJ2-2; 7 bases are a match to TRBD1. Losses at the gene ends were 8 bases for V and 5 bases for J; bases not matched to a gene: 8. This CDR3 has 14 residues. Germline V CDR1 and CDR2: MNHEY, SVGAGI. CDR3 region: CASRGQVGTGELFF. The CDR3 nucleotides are TGTGCCAGCCGAGGACAGGTTGGAACCGGGGAGCTGTTTTTT.

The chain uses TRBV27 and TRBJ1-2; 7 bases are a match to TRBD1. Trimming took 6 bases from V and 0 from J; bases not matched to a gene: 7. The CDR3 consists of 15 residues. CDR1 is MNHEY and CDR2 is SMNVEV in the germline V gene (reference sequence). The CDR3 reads CASSQLGTANYGYTF. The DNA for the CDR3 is TGTGCCAGCAGCCAACTCGGGACAGCTAACTATGGCTACACCTTC.

DNA for the CDR3: TGCAGCGTGAGGGATAGACGAGGGCCGGGGAAAAACATTCAGTACTTC. Its translation: CSVRDRRGPGKNIQYF. This chain joins TRBV29-1 and TRBJ2-4, with D perhaps matching TRBD2 (5 bases). The V end lost 6 bases, the J end lost 4 bases, and 22 bases lay between the germline ends. Germline CDR1 reads SQVTM; CDR2 reads ANQGSEA. This CDR3 is 16 amino acids long. Based on the CDR3 plus reference TRBV29-1 and TRBJ2-4, the full variable domain is SAVISQKPSRDICQRGTSLTIQCQVDSQVTMMFWYRQQPGQSLTLIATANQGSEATYESGFVIDKFPISRPNLTFSTLTVSNMSPEDSSIYLCSVRDRRGPGKNIQYFGAGTRLSVL.

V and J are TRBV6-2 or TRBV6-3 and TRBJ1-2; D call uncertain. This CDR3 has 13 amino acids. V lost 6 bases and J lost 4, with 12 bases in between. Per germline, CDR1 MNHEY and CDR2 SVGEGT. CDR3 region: CASSDLPGYGYTF. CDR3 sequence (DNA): TGTGCCAGCAGCGACCTTCCGGGCTATGGCTACACCTTC.

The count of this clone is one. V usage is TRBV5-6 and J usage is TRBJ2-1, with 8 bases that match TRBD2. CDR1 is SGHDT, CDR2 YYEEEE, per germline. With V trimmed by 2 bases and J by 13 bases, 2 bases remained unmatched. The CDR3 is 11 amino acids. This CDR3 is CASSFGTSQFF. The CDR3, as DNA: TGTGCCAGCAGCTTTGGGACTAGTCAGTTCTTC.

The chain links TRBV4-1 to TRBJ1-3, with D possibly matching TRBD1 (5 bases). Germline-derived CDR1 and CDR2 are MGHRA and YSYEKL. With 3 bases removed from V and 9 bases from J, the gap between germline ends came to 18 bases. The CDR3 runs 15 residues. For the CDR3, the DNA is TGCGCCAGCAGCCATCCTCAGGGAGGTCAGGGCACCATATATTTT. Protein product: CASSHPQGGQGTIYF.

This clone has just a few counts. The CDR3 DNA reads TGTGCCAGCAGCACATGGCGGGGATACGGAAACATTCAGTACTTC. This encodes CASSTWRGYGNIQYF. The chain combines TRBV7-2 with TRBJ2-4; the D gene is possibly TRBD2 (6 bases). With 5 bases removed from V and 6 bases from J, the gap between germline ends came to 17 bases. CDR3 size: 15 residues. Looked up from germline, CDR1 is SGHTA and CDR2 is FQGNSA.

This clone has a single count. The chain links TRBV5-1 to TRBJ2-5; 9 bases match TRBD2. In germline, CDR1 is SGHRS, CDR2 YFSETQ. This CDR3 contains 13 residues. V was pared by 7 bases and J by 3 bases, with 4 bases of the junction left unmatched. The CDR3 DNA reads TGCGCCAGCGGCCGGACTAGCGAAGAGACCCAGTACTTC. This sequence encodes CASGRTSEETQYF.

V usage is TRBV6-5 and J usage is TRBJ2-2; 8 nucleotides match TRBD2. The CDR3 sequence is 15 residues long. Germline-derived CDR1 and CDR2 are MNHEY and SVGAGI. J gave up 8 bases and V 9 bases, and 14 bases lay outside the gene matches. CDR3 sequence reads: CASKTRGAGVGELFF. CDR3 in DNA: TGTGCCAGTAAAACCCGAGGAGCGGGGGTGGGGGAGCTGTTTTTT.

CDR3 nucleotides: TGCGCCAGCAGCTGGGGGACAGGGGGCGCATCCCGTTCCGTCGAGCAGTACTTC. Translated, it gives CASSWGTGGASRSVEQYF. This chain joins TRBV5-1 and TRBJ2-7; 12 bases map to TRBD1. The CDR3 covers 18 residues. CDR1 and CDR2 from the germline V gene are SGHRS and YFSETQ. The junction had 16 bases not matched to a gene; V was cut back by 3 bases and J by 6 bases.

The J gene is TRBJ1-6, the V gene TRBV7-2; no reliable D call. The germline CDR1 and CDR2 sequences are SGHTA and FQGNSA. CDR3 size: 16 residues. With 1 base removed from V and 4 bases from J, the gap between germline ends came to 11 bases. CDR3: CASSLDFGQYNSPLHF. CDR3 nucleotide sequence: TGTGCCAGCAGCTTAGACTTTGGGCAGTATAATTCACCCCTCCACTTT. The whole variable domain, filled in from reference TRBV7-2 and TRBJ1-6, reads GAGVSQSPSNKVTEKGKDVELRCDPISGHTALYWYRQSLGQGLEFLIYFQGNSAPDKSGLPSDRFSAERTGGSVSTLTIQRTQQEDSAVYLCASSLDFGQYNSPLHFGNGTRLTVT.

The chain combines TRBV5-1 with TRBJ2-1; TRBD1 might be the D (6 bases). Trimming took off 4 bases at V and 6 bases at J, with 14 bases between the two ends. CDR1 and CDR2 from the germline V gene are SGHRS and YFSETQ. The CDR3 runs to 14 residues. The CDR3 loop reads CASSEDRVPNEQFF. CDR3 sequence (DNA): TGCGCCAGCAGCGAGGACAGAGTGCCCAATGAGCAGTTCTTC.

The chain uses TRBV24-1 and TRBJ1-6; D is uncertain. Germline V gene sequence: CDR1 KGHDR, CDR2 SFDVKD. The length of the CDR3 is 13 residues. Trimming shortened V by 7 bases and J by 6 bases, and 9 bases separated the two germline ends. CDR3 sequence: CATRAYSNSPLHF. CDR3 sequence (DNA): TGTGCCACCAGAGCTTACTCTAATTCACCCCTCCACTTT.

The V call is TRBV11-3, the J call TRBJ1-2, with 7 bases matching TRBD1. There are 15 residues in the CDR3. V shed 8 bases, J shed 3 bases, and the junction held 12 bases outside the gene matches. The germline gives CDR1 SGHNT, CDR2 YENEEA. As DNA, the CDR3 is TGTGCCAGCGCGCCGCCGAGGGACAGCCACTATGGCTACACCTTC. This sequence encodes CASAPPRDSHYGYTF.

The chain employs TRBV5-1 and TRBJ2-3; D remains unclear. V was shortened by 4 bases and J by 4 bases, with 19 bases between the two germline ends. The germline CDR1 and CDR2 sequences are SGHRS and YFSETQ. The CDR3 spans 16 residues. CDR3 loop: CASSPISASRPDTQYF. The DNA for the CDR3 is TGCGCCAGCAGCCCTATTAGTGCGTCGCGGCCAGATACGCAGTATTTT. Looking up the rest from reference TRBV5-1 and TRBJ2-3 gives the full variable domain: KAGVTQTPRYLIKTRGQQVTLSCSPISGHRSVSWYQQTPGQGLQFLFEYFSETQRNKGNFPGRFSGRQFSNSRSEMNVSTLELGDSALYLCASSPISASRPDTQYFGPGTRLTVL.

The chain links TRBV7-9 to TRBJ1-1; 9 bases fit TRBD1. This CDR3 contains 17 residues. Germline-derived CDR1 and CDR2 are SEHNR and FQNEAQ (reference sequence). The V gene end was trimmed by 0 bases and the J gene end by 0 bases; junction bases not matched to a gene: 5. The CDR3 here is CASSLARTGEVNTEAFF. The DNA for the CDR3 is TGTGCCAGCAGCTTAGCGAGGACAGGGGAAGTGAACACTGAAGCTTTCTTT.